One and the same sample provided the 27 T cell receptor beta chains below, sequenced in a study of shared clonotypes between healthy human individuals. Only in-frame clones appear in the TCRdb table, and some are missing; sequencing was by immunoSEQ multiplex PCR. The table includes 300,000 or so clones, approximately 79% detected once. Input material: memory CD4+ T cells sorted from blood. Regarding subset: CD45RA-negative fraction. The receptor set was obtained from a man under 40 in good health.

A single count supports this clone. This chain joins TRBV2 and TRBJ2-5; TRBD2 agrees at 10 bases. The length of the CDR3 is 14 residues. The ends lost 6 bases at V and 4 bases at J; junction bases unmatched: 5. Looked up from germline, CDR1 is SNHLY and CDR2 is FYNNEI. In nucleotides, the CDR3 is TGTGCCAGCAGAACGGGACTAGCGAGAGAGACCCAGTACTTC. As protein: CASRTGLARETQYF.

Note on this clone: Within the sample, other DNA sequences also encode this same CDR3. The gene calls are TRBV9 and TRBJ2-1, with 8 bases fitting TRBD2. The CDR3 has 14 amino acids. CDR1 and CDR2 (germline): SGDLS, YYNGEE. V was clipped by 2 bases and J by 4 bases; unmatched bases: 2. CDR3 DNA sequence: TGTGCCAGCAGCGTTACTAGCGGTTACAATGAGCAGTTCTTC. Protein product: CASSVTSGYNEQFF.

This clone showed up many times. The chain employs TRBV20-1 and TRBJ1-2; no definite D call. The germline V gene encodes CDR1 DFQATT and CDR2 SNEGSKA (reference sequence). The CDR3 has 10 residues. Trimming took off 5 bases at V and 5 bases at J, with 6 bases between the two ends. CDR3 residues: CSAVDYGYTF. The CDR3, as DNA: TGCAGTGCTGTGGATTATGGCTACACCTTC.

The chain recombines TRBV6-1 with TRBJ2-6; D possibly uses TRBD1 or TRBD2 (5 bases each). CDR1 is MNHNS and CDR2 is SASEGT in the germline V gene. The CDR3 spans 13 residues. The V end lost 6 bases, the J end lost 9 bases, and 12 bases lay between the germline ends. The CDR3 sequence is CASRPGPNNVLTF. The CDR3 nucleotides read TGTGCCAGCAGACCGGGACCAAACAACGTCCTGACTTTC.

The chain employs TRBV28 and TRBJ1-3; maybe TRBD1 (5 bases). Trimming cost V 7 bases and J 2 bases, with 12 bases left between them. The CDR3 runs to 14 residues. Per germline, CDR1 MDHEN and CDR2 SYDVKM. CDR3 sequence: CASNGQDTGNTIYF. The CDR3 nucleotides are TGTGCCAGCAATGGGCAGGACACTGGAAACACCATATATTTT.

The chain couples TRBV6-6 to TRBJ1-2; the D gene is possibly TRBD1 (5 bases). The CDR3 runs to 12 residues. Germline-derived CDR1 and CDR2 are MNHNY and SVGAGI (reference sequence). Deletions cut 4 bases from V and 8 bases from J, with 11 bases between. In DNA form, the CDR3 reads TGTGCCAGCAGTTCGGGGGGGAGCGGCTACACCTTC. It is translated as CASSSGGSGYTF.

This chain connects TRBV2 to TRBJ2-5; 13 bases align to TRBD2. The J segment lost 9 bases and the V segment lost 3 bases, leaving 10 bases of the junction unmatched. CDR3 size: 16 residues. The germline V gene has CDR1 SNHLY and CDR2 FYNNEI. CDR3 protein: CASSDRGLAGVGAQYF. CDR3 coding DNA: TGTGCCAGCAGTGACCGTGGACTAGCGGGAGTCGGGGCCCAGTACTTC.

V is TRBV5-1 and J is TRBJ2-1; 10 nucleotides match TRBD2. J lost 7 bases, V lost 4 bases, and 11 bases had no gene match. The CDR3 totals 16 residues. Germline CDR1 is SGHRS and CDR2 is YFSETQ. CDR3 nucleotide sequence: TGCGCCAGCAGCCGGGGGGCTAGCGGGGGCCTAAATGAGCAGTTCTTC. Translated, it gives CASSRGASGGLNEQFF.

V gene TRBV6-4 combines with J gene TRBJ1-2; D ambiguous. With 6 bases removed from V and 4 bases from J, the gap between germline ends came to 9 bases. The CDR3 has 12 amino acids. The germline V gene encodes CDR1 MRHNA and CDR2 SNTAGT. CDR3 sequence reads: CASRRTGYGYTF. Written as DNA, the CDR3 is TGTGCCAGCAGGCGAACGGGCTATGGCTACACCTTC.

The chain has TRBV19 and TRBJ1-5, with D unclear. V was trimmed by 8 bases and J by 0 bases, leaving 8 bases between them. Per germline, CDR1 LNHDA and CDR2 SQIVND (reference sequence). This CDR3 is 13 amino acids long. The CDR3 sequence is CASRTHSNQPQHF. The CDR3 DNA reads as TGTGCCAGTCGCACCCATAGCAATCAGCCCCAGCATTTT.

A remark on this clone: The identical CDR3 is also encoded by other nucleotide sequences in the sample. The chain couples TRBV4-1 to TRBJ2-1; TRBD2 matches at 7 bases. With V trimmed by 4 bases and J by 4 bases, 1 base remained unmatched. The germline gives CDR1 MGHRA, CDR2 YSYEKL. The CDR3 is made up of 13 amino acids. DNA of the CDR3: TGCGCCAGCAGCCGGGACTATTACAATGAGCAGTTCTTC. As protein: CASSRDYYNEQFF.

The chain joins TRBV5-1 to TRBJ1-5, with 11 positions matching TRBD1. The germline CDR1 and CDR2 sequences are SGHRS and YFSETQ. V gave up 4 bases and J gave up 2 bases; unmatched junction bases: 11. The CDR3 is 18 amino acids. The CDR3 loop reads CASSATGTGGAGNQPQHF. In nucleotides, the CDR3 is TGCGCCAGCAGCGCAACCGGGACAGGGGGTGCGGGCAATCAGCCCCAGCATTTT.

This chain uses TRBV29-1 with TRBJ1-2; D possibly corresponds to TRBD1 (6 bases). This CDR3 has 12 residues. The germline gives CDR1 SQVTM, CDR2 ANQGSEA. V was trimmed by 7 bases and J by 4 bases, leaving 13 bases between them. This CDR3 reads CSAQTGPYGYTF. The CDR3 DNA sequence: TGCAGCGCCCAGACAGGCCCCTATGGCTACACCTTC.

The rearrangement joins TRBV28 to TRBJ2-1; TRBD1 is a possible D gene (6 bases). V shed 3 bases and J shed 8 bases, with 17 bases lying between them. Germline V gene sequence: CDR1 MDHEN, CDR2 SYDVKM. The CDR3 is made up of 15 amino acids. CDR3 nucleotides: TGTGCCAGCAGTTTCCTAGGACAGCGCTTCGATGAGCAGTTCTTC. Its translation: CASSFLGQRFDEQFF.

V is TRBV10-1 and J is TRBJ2-3; maybe TRBD1 (6 bases). Per the germline V gene, CDR1 is WNHNN and CDR2 is SYGVQD (reference sequence). The CDR3 consists of 14 residues. Trimming stripped 9 bases from V and 0 bases from J, with 13 bases between. CDR3 in amino acids: CASTDRLSTDTQYF. Written as DNA, the CDR3 is TGCGCCAGTACCGACAGGCTTAGCACAGATACGCAGTATTTT.

The chain uses TRBV28 and TRBJ1-3; no clear D gene. V lost 7 bases to trimming and J lost 4 bases, with 17 bases between them. The CDR3 loop spans 15 amino acids. CDR1 is MDHEN and CDR2 is SYDVKM in the germline V gene. CDR3 coding DNA: TGTGCCAGCATAGCACCAGGTCGATCAGGAAACACCATATATTTT. Encoded protein: CASIAPGRSGNTIYF.

The V and J genes are TRBV15 and TRBJ1-2; 7 bases agree with TRBD1. CDR1 and CDR2 from the germline V gene are LNHNV and YYDKDF (reference sequence). The CDR3 sequence is 15 residues long. V shed 0 bases and J 7 bases; nucleotides not matched to a gene: 8. The CDR3 sequence is CATSRDRQGRGGYTF. The CDR3 nucleotides read TGTGCCACCAGCAGAGATCGACAGGGCAGGGGTGGCTACACCTTC. Together with reference TRBV15 and TRBJ1-2, the CDR3 gives the full variable domain: DAMVIQNPRYQVTQFGKPVTLSCSQTLNHNVMYWYQQKSSQAPKLLFHYYDKDFNNEADTPDNFQSRRPNTSFCFLDIRSPGLGDTAMYLCATSRDRQGRGGYTFGSGTRLTVV.

This clone turned up a few times. The chain employs TRBV4-3 and TRBJ2-1, with D possibly being TRBD2 (5 bases). The length of the CDR3 is 15 residues. Trimming pared 0 bases from V and 9 bases from J, leaving 15 bases between. Germline values: CDR1 LGHNA, CDR2 YSLEER. The CDR3 nucleotides read TGCGCCAGCAGCCAAGATTTTAGGGAGTGGGGTGAGCAGTTCTTC. Translating gives CASSQDFREWGEQFF.

This clone was seen a handful of times. The gene calls are TRBV4-1 and TRBJ2-7; 8 bases line up with TRBD1. This CDR3 has 16 amino acids. CDR1 and CDR2 (germline): MGHRA, YSYEKL. V was clipped by 0 bases and J by 4 bases; unmatched bases: 8. The CDR3 DNA sequence: TGCGCCAGCAGCCAAGATCTTGGCAGGGGGCCTTACGAGCAGTACTTC. Its protein product is CASSQDLGRGPYEQYF.

This clone was counted between two and nine times. V gene TRBV27 combines with J gene TRBJ1-4; D is possibly TRBD1 (6 bases). The CDR3 extends over 14 amino acids. Germline V gene sequence: CDR1 MNHEY, CDR2 SMNVEV (reference sequence). V shed 6 bases and J shed 8 bases, with 16 bases lying between them. The CDR3 sequence is CASRLSGAQEKLFF. CDR3 nucleotide sequence: TGTGCCAGCAGGCTATCGGGGGCCCAAGAAAAACTGTTTTTT.

In nucleotides, the CDR3 is TGTGCCAGCAGTACAGAGGACAATGAGCAGTTCTTC. This codes for CASSTEDNEQFF. The V call is TRBV27, the J call TRBJ2-1; no firm D call. V gave up 5 bases and J gave up 5 bases, with 7 bases separating them. Germline V gene sequence: CDR1 MNHEY, CDR2 SMNVEV (reference sequence). The CDR3 covers 12 residues.

The sample holds one count of this clone. This chain uses TRBV7-3 with TRBJ2-1; maybe TRBD2 (6 bases). The V gene's germline CDR1 is SGHTA and CDR2 FQGTGA. The V gene lost 1 base and the J gene lost 0 bases, with 13 bases spanning the gap. CDR3 size: 17 residues. CDR3: CASSLMGGVSSYNEQFF. DNA of the CDR3: TGTGCCAGCAGCTTAATGGGCGGGGTGAGCTCCTACAATGAGCAGTTCTTC. Filled out from reference TRBV7-3 and TRBJ2-1, the complete variable domain reads GAGVSQTPSNKVTEKGKYVELRCDPISGHTALYWYRQSLGQGPEFLIYFQGTGAADDSGLPNDRFFAVRPEGSVSTLKIQRTERGDSAVYLCASSLMGGVSSYNEQFFGPGTRLTVL.

The chain uses TRBV2 and TRBJ2-4; weak D call: TRBD2 (5 bases). This CDR3 is built from 11 residues. The germline V gene has CDR1 SNHLY and CDR2 FYNNEI. Trimming took 3 bases from V and 9 from J, leaving 6 bases between them. CDR3 bases: TGTGCCAGCAGTGAGGAGGCCATTCAGTACTTC. It yields the protein CASSEEAIQYF.

V gene TRBV10-1 combines with J gene TRBJ2-3; 7 bases map to TRBD2. CDR1 WNHNN and CDR2 SYGVQD come from the germline V gene (reference sequence). Unmatched junction bases numbered 10, after V lost 4 bases and J lost 0 bases. There are 17 residues in the CDR3. CDR3 sequence: CASSGSSGSTSTDTQYF. CDR3 coding DNA: TGCGCCAGCAGTGGTTCTAGCGGTTCGACTAGCACAGATACGCAGTATTTT.

This chain uses TRBV18 with TRBJ1-1; no reliable D call. This CDR3 has 13 amino acids. Germline loops: CDR1 KGHSH, CDR2 LQKENI. The V gene lost 3 bases and the J gene lost 6 bases, with 11 bases spanning the gap. This chain's CDR3 is CASSPASRPEAFF. CDR3 bases: TGTGCCAGCTCACCGGCGTCCCGGCCTGAAGCTTTCTTT.

Concerning this clone: The junction differs from germline at one of its ends, possibly a read error. Here the CDR3 DNA reads TGCGTATCGGGCGGTAGCTCCTACGAGCAGTACTTC. It encodes CVSGGSSYEQYF. The rearrangement uses TRBV5-5 and TRBJ2-7; D remains unclear. The CDR3 covers 12 residues. Germline CDR1 is SGHKS and CDR2 is YYEKEE (reference sequence). The full variable domain, rest sourced from reference TRBV5-5 and TRBJ2-7, is DAGVTQSPTHLIKTRGQQVTLRCSPISGHKSVSWYQQVLGQGPQFIFQYYEKEERGRGNFPDRFSARQFPNYSSELNVNALLLGDSALYLCVSGGSSYEQYFGPGTRLTVT.

The rearrangement links TRBV25-1 to TRBJ1-3; no clear D gene. V dropped 2 bases and J dropped 0 bases, with 5 bases sitting between them. The CDR3 has 14 residues. Germline CDR1 is MGHDK and CDR2 is SYGVNS. CDR3 in DNA: TGTGCCAGCAGTGAACACAGCTCTGGAAACACCATATATTTT. Translating it yields CASSEHSSGNTIYF.